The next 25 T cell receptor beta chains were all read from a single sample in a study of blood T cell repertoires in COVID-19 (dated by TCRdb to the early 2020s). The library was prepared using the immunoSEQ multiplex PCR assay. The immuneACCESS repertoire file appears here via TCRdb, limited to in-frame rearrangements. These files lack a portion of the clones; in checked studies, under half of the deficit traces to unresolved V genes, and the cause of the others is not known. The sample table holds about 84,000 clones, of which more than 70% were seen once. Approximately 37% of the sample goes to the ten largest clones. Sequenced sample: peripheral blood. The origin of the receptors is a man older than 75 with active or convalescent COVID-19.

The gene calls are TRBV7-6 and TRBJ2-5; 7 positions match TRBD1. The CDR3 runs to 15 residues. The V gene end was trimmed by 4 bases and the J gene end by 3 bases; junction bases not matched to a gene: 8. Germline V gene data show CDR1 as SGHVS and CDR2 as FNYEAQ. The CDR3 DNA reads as TGTGCCAGCAGCTCCTCCCTAGGGGGCGAAGAGACCCAGTACTTC. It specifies CASSSSLGGEETQYF.

Here the CDR3 DNA reads TGCGCCAGCAGCTTGGAAGGCGGGACGAGGAACGAGCAGTACTTC. It encodes CASSLEGGTRNEQYF. The chain employs TRBV5-1 and TRBJ2-7, with a tentative D call TRBD2 (6 bases). V lost 0 bases, J lost 5 bases, and 15 bases lay in between. CDR3 size: 15 residues. Germline lookup yields CDR1 SGHRS and CDR2 YFSETQ.

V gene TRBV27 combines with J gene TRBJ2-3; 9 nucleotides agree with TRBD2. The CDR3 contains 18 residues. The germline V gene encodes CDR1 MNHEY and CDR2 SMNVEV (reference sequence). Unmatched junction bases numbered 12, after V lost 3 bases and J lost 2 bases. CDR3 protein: CASSFGWGLAGPTDTQYF. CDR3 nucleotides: TGTGCCAGCAGTTTTGGGTGGGGCCTAGCGGGACCCACAGATACGCAGTATTTT.

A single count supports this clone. The CDR3 DNA reads as TGTGCCAGAAGCCCCCCCCCGGACAGGGGGGCTGATGGCTACACCTTC. It encodes CARSPPPDRGADGYTF. The chain joins TRBV5-3 to TRBJ1-2; 10 bases fit TRBD1. TRBV5-3 is an ORF, and what it does is uncertain. Trimming at V came to 4 bases and at J to 6 bases, leaving 12 bases not matched to a gene. There are 16 residues in the CDR3.

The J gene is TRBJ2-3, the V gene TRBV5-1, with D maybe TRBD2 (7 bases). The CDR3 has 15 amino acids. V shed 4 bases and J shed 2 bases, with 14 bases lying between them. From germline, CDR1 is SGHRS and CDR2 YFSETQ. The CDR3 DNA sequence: TGCGCCAGCAGCCCCTTAGGGGGGGCCACAGATACGCAGTATTTT. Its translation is CASSPLGGATDTQYF.

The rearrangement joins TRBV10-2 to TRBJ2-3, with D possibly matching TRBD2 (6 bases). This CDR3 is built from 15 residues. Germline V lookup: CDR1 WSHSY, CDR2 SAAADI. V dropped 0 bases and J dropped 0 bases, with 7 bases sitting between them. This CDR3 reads CASSESAGSTDTQYF. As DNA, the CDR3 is TGCGCCAGCAGTGAGTCTGCGGGGAGCACAGATACGCAGTATTTT.

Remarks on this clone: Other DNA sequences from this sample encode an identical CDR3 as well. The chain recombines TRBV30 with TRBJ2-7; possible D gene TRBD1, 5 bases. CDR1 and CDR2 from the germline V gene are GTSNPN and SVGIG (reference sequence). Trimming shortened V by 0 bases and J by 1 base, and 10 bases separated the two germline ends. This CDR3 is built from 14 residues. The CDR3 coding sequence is TGTGCCTGGAGTGTAAGGAGACAGTCCTACGAGCAGTACTTC. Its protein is CAWSVRRQSYEQYF.

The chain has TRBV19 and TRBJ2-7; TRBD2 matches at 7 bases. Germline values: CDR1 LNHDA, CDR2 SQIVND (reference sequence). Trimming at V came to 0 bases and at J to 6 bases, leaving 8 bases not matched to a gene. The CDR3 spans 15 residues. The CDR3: CASSIERSRESEQYF. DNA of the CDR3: TGTGCCAGTAGTATAGAAAGGTCGCGGGAGTCCGAGCAGTACTTC.

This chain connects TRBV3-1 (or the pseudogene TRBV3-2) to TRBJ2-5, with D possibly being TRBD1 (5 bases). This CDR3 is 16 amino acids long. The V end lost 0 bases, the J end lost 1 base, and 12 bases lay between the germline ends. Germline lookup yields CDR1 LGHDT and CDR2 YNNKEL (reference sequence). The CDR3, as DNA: TGTGCCAGCAGCCAAGAGTCCCGAGACAGCCAAGAGACCCAGTACTTC. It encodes CASSQESRDSQETQYF.

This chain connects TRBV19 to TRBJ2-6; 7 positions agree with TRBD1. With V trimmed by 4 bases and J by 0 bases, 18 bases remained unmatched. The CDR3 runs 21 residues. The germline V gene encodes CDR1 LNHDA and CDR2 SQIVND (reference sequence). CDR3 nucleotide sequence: TGTGCCAGTAGTAACGCGCCGTCACCGGGACAGATGAGCTCTGGGGCCAACGTCCTGACTTTC. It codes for CASSNAPSPGQMSSGANVLTF.

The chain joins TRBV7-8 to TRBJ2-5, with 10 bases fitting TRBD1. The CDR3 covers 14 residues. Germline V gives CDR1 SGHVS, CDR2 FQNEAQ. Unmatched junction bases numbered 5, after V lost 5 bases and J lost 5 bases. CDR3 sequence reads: CASSGTGVYETQYF. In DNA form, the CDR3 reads TGTGCCAGCAGCGGGACAGGGGTGTACGAGACCCAGTACTTC.

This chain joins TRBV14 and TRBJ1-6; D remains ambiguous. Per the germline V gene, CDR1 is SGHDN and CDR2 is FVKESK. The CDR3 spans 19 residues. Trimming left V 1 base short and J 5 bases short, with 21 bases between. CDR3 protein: CASSQAEARYPFDNSPLHF. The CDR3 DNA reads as TGTGCCAGCAGCCAAGCTGAGGCCCGGTATCCTTTTGATAATTCACCCCTCCACTTT.

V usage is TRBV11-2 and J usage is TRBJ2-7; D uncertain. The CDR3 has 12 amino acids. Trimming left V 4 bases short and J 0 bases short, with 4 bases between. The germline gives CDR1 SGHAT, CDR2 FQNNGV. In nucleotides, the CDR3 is TGTGCCAGCAGCTATCACTCCTACGAGCAGTACTTC. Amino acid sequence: CASSYHSYEQYF.

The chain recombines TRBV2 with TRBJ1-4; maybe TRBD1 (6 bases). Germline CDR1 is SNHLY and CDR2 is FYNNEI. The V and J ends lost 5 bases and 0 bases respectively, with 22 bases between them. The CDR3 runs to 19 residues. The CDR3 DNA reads TGTGCCAGCAGTACCCTCGGCAGGGGTCCTTCTGCAACTAATGAAAAACTGTTTTTT. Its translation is CASSTLGRGPSATNEKLFF.

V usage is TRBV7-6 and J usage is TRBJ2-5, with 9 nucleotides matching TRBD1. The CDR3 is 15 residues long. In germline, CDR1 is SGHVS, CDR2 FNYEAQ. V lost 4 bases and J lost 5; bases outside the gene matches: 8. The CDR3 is CASSYRGRLRETQYF. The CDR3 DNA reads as TGTGCCAGCAGCTACAGGGGGCGGTTAAGGGAGACCCAGTACTTC.

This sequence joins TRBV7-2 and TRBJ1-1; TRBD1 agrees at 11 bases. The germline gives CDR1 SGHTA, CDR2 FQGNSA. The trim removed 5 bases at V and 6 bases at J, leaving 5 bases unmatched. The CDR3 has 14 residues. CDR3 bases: TGTGCCAGCAGCCCCGGACAGGGGGCCCCTGAAGCTTTCTTT. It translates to CASSPGQGAPEAFF. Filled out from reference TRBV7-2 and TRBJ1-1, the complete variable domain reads GAGVSQSPSNKVTEKGKDVELRCDPISGHTALYWYRQSLGQGLEFLIYFQGNSAPDKSGLPSDRFSAERTGGSVSTLTIQRTQQEDSAVYLCASSPGQGAPEAFFGQGTRLTVV.

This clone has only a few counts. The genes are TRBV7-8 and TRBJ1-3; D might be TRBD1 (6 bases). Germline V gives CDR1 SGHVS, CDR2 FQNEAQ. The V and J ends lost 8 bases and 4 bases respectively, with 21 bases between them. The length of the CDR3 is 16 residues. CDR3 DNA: TGTGCCAGCCTCCGTGGGGGGGCTTCGGGCGGAAACACCATATATTTT. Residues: CASLRGGASGGNTIYF.

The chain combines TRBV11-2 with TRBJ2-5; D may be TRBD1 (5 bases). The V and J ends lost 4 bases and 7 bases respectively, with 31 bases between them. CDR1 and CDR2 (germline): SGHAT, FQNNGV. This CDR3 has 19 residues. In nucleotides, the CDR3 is TGTGCCAGCAGCTCCCGAGATTATCCAGCCCGTAGACAGTCCGCGACCCAGTACTTC. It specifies CASSSRDYPARRQSATQYF.

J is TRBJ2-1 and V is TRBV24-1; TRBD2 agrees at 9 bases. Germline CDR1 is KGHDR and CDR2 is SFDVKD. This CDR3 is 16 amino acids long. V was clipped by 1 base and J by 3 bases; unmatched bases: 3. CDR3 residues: CATSDLGSGSYNEQFF. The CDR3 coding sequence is TGTGCCACCAGTGATTTAGGTAGCGGGAGCTACAATGAGCAGTTCTTC.

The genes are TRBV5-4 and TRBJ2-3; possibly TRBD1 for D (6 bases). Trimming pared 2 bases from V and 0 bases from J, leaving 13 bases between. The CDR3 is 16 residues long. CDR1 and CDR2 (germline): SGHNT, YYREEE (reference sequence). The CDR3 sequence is CASSFAGTTSTDTQYF. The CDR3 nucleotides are TGTGCCAGCAGCTTCGCCGGGACAACTAGCACAGATACGCAGTATTTT.

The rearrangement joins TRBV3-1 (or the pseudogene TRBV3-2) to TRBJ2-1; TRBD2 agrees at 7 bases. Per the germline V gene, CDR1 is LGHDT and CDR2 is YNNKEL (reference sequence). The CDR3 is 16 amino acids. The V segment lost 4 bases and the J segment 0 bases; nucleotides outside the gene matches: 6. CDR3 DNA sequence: TGTGCCAGCAGCCCACAAAGCGGGACCTCCTACAATGAGCAGTTCTTC. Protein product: CASSPQSGTSYNEQFF.

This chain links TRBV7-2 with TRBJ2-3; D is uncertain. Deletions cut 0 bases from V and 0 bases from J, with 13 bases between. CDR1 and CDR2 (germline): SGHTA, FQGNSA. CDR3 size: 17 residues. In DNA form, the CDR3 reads TGTGCCAGCAGCTTAGCGTCGGTGGTGGTTAGCACAGATACGCAGTATTTT. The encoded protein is CASSLASVVVSTDTQYF.

CDR3 bases: TGTGCCACCAGCAGAGATCCCCCTAGCCCCTTACGCGAAAACATTCAGTACTTC. Protein sequence: CATSRDPPSPLRENIQYF. The V and J genes are TRBV15 and TRBJ2-4, with D perhaps matching TRBD2 (5 bases). V lost 0 bases and J lost 5, with 20 bases in between. Germline CDR1 LNHNV, CDR2 YYDKDF (reference sequence). CDR3 length: 18 residues.

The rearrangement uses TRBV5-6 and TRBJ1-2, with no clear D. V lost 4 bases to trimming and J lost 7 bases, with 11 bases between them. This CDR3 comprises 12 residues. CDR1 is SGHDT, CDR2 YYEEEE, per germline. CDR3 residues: CASSVGVRGYTF. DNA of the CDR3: TGTGCCAGCAGCGTCGGAGTACGTGGCTACACCTTC. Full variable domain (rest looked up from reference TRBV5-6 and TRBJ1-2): DAGVTQSPTHLIKTRGQQVTLRCSPKSGHDTVSWYQQALGQGPQFIFQYYEEEERQRGNFPDRFSGHQFPNYSSELNVNALLLGDSALYLCASSVGVRGYTFGSGTRLTVV.

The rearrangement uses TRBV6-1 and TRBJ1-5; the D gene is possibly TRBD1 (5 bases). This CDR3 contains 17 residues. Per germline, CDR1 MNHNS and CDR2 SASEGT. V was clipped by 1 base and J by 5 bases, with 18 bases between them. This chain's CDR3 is CASSEVGLRWGHQPQHF. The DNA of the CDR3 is TGTGCCAGCAGTGAAGTTGGGCTGCGTTGGGGCCATCAGCCCCAGCATTTT.